This T cell receptor beta chain was found in a study of spatial heterogeneity in lung cancer. In the case of this clonotype: This sequence may be a read error, since a much larger clone differs from it by one base. As the CDR3 is not closed by the conserved phenylalanine or tryptophan, this likely results from a read error.

A unique molecular identifier was carried by every single TCR cDNA molecule. TCRdb used MiXCR to reprocess the 5' RACE reads, holding one entry per CDR3 protein. The sample shows fewer than 65,000 distinct CDR3 sequences, nearly 6.5% of them seen only once. Time point denoted: sample taken at primary tumor resection. Whole RNA, which was extracted from tumor, nontumor lung tissue or frozen PBMC, was sequenced without any cell sorting. The clonotype originates from a female donor with early-stage non-small cell lung cancer. Source: PBMCs, taken at surgery.

CDR3 residues: CASTPQGTMNTEAFL. The CDR3 region has the DNA TGTGCCAGCACTCCACAGGGAACCATGAACACTGAAGCTTTCCTT. The chain carries TRBV28 and TRBJ1-1; a weak D match, TRBD1 (6 bases). Looked up from germline, CDR1 is MDHEN and CDR2 is SYDVKM. V lost 7 bases and J 0 bases, leaving 15 bases between the germline ends. This CDR3 comprises 15 residues.